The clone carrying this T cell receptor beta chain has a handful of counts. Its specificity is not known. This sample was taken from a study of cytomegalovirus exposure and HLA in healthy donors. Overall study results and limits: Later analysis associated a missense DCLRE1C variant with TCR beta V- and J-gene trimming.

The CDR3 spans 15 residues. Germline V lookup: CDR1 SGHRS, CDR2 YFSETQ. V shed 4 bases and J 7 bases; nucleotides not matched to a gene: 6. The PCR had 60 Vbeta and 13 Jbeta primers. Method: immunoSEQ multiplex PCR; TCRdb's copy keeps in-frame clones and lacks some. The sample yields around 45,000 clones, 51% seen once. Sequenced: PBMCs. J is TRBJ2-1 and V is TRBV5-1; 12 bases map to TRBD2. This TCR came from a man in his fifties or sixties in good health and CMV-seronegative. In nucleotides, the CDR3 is TGCGCCAGCAGCCGGACTAGCGGGATGGTGAATGAGCAGTTCTTC. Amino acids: CASSRTSGMVNEQFF. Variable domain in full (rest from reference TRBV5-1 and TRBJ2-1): KAGVTQTPRYLIKTRGQQVTLSCSPISGHRSVSWYQQTPGQGLQFLFEYFSETQRNKGNFPGRFSGRQFSNSRSEMNVSTLELGDSALYLCASSRTSGMVNEQFFGPGTRLTVL.